Presented here are 19 T cell receptor delta chains from one specimen sequenced in a study of γδ T cells in repeated Plasmodium falciparum infection. Bulk repertoires came from Vgamma9/Vdelta2+ or Vdelta2-negative gammadelta T cells flow-sorted from PBMC. TCRdb re-identified clones in the multiplex PCR reads via CATT. The data show roughly 86,000 delta-chain clones, almost 1.5% seen once. Source material: gamma-delta T cells from blood. These receptors were taken from a pool of human donors (malaria-infected and uninfected, not separated).

As concerns this clone: It is likely a read error: a sequence one base away is far more abundant. Within the sample, other DNA sequences also encode this same CDR3. J is TRDJ1 and V is TRDV1; possible D gene TRDD3, 5 bases. TCRdb supplies no J gene; here it was assigned by aligning the nucleotide sequence to germline. This CDR3 has 25 residues. V gave up 0 bases and J gave up 0 bases, with 38 bases separating them. CDR1 is TSWWSYY and CDR2 is QGS in the germline V gene. The CDR3 DNA sequence: TGTGCTCTTGGGGAACTGTTGACAGCCCTGCCCGGTGTACTGGAGGTCACACTGTACACCGATAAACTCATCTTT. Translation gives CALGELLTALPGVLEVTLYTDKLIF.

This clone was found a few times. TCRdb assigns this DNA the protein of a much larger clone, which departs from its translation at residue 8; this likely reflects a read error, and the protein shown comes from translating the DNA. The CDR3 DNA is TGTGCCTGTGACGCGTACTGGGAGATGACTTCGGGTGCGGGTGGCACCGATAAACTCATCTTT. This sequence encodes CACDAYWEMTSGAGGTDKLIF. This chain links TRDV2 with TRDJ1; possibly TRDD3 for D (6 bases). The J gene is not listed in TCRdb, so it was assigned here from a DNA match to germline. This CDR3 is 21 amino acids long. V lost 3 bases, J lost 1 base, and 32 bases lay in between. CDR1 GEAIGNYY and CDR2 EKD come from the germline V gene.

In regard to this clone: TCRdb pairs this DNA with a much larger clone's protein that differs at residue 7, likely a read error; the protein shown was translated from the DNA. The J gene is TRDJ1, the V gene TRDV1; D uncertain. This CDR3 spans 14 amino acids. V dropped 0 bases and J dropped 3 bases, with 8 bases sitting between them. The germline V gene encodes CDR1 TSWWSYY and CDR2 QGS. The CDR3 coding sequence is TGTGCTCTTGGGGAACTCACCGGGTCCGATAAACTCATCTTT. Encoded protein: CALGELTGSDKLIF.

This clone was seen many times. The likely explanation is a read error, given a far larger clone one base away. The same CDR3 arises from other DNA sequences in this sample as well. This chain joins TRDV1 and TRDJ1; a weak D match, TRDD3 (5 bases). The CDR3 runs to 14 residues. CDR1 and CDR2 from the germline V gene are TSWWSYY and QGS. CDR3 sequence: CALGELTWTDKLIF. Written as DNA, the CDR3 is TGTGCCCTTGGGGAACTGACATGGACCGATAAACTCATCTTT.

This clone was counted many times. The V gene is TRDV1, the J gene TRDJ1; the match to TRDD3 covers 11 bases. CDR1 is TSWWSYY, CDR2 QGS, per germline. This CDR3 has 24 residues. J was trimmed by 0 bases and V by 1 base; bases with no gene match: 25. CDR3 DNA sequence: TGTGCTCTTGGGGAACGATTCCCTACGACGGGGTACTGGGGGATATCCCGCGACACCGATAAACTCATCTTT. Its protein product is CALGERFPTTGYWGISRDTDKLIF.

This clone was counted at least ten times. The CDR3 reads CALGATQFLQVLYTGGYLADKLIF. The CDR3 nucleotides read TGTGCTCTTGGGGCTACCCAATTCCTACAGGTCCTTTATACTGGGGGATACCTCGCCGATAAACTCATCTTT. The V gene is TRDV1, the J gene TRDJ1, with 12 bases fitting TRDD3. The J gene is absent in TCRdb and was assigned here via DNA matching to germline. CDR3 size: 24 residues. CDR1 TSWWSYY and CDR2 QGS come from the germline V gene. The V segment lost 4 bases and the J segment 3 bases; nucleotides outside the gene matches: 30.

As to this clone: The TCRdb protein, from a much larger clone, departs from this DNA's translation at residue 6, likely by read error; the protein shown derives from the DNA. The chain links TRDV2 to TRDJ1; D gene ambiguous. Germline matching of the DNA provided the J gene here, since TCRdb leaves it blank. V lost 3 bases and J 1 base, leaving 11 bases between the germline ends. The CDR3 has 14 residues. Germline CDR1 and CDR2: GEAIGNYY and EKD. CDR3 residues: CACDSQGLTDKLIF. The CDR3 coding sequence is TGTGCCTGTGACTCACAGGGACTCACCGATAAACTCATCTTT.

This clone occurred many times. TCRdb shows a much larger clone's protein in place of this DNA's translation, and the two differ at residue 4, likely through a read error; the protein shown is translated from the DNA. The V call is TRDV2, the J call TRDJ1, with 9 positions matching TRDD3. The J gene, missing from TCRdb, was assigned here through DNA to germline matching. The CDR3 is made up of 20 amino acids. CDR1 GEAIGNYY and CDR2 EKD come from the germline V gene. Trimming took 6 bases from V and 0 from J; bases not matched to a gene: 22. The CDR3 reads CACNRLLGDSLDRHTDKLIF. Here the CDR3 DNA reads TGTGCCTGTAACAGACTGCTGGGGGATTCGCTAGACCGACACACCGATAAACTCATCTTT.

In its sample, this clone was seen a few times. Only one base separates this from a far larger clonotype, so it likely reflects a read error. Within the sample, other DNA sequences also encode this same CDR3. The chain joins TRDV1 to TRDJ1, with D perhaps matching TRDD3 (5 bases). The J gene is not listed in TCRdb, so it was assigned here from a DNA match to germline. Germline V gene lookup returns CDR1 TSWWSYY and CDR2 QGS. This CDR3 spans 14 amino acids. CDR3 DNA: TGCGCTCTTGGGGAATGGTTTGGCGCCGATAAACTCATCTTT. Encoded protein: CALGEWFGADKLIF.

This clone was counted at least ten times. The protein given by TCRdb reflects a much larger clone and differs at residue 7 from this DNA's translation, likely from a read error; the protein shown is the DNA's translation. V usage is TRDV1 and J usage is TRDJ1; no clear D gene. The CDR3 consists of 13 residues. Trimming removed 4 bases from V and 0 bases from J, with 6 bases in between. Looked up from germline, CDR1 is TSWWSYY and CDR2 is QGS. The CDR3 sequence: CALGGLHTDKLIF. For the CDR3, the DNA is TGTGCTCTTGGGGGGCTACACACCGATAAACTCATCTTT.

This clone was detected many times. This is likely an artifact of a read error, given a far larger clone one base away. The same CDR3 also results from other DNA sequences found in this sample. The genes are TRDV2 and TRDJ1; maybe TRDD3 (5 bases). The J gene, left out of TCRdb, was set here by checking the DNA against germline. The CDR3 contains 18 residues. Between the trimmed V and J ends, which lost 3 bases and 0 bases, there was a span of 22 bases. The germline gives CDR1 GEAIGNYY, CDR2 EKD. This chain's CDR3 is CACDSIAGSMGNTDKLIF. The DNA of the CDR3 is TGTGCCTGTGACTCGATAGCCGGCTCAATGGGGAACACCGATAAACTCATCTTT.

V is TRDV1 and J is TRDJ1; 11 bases map to TRDD3. As TCRdb names no J gene, one was assigned here on the basis of a DNA match to germline. The germline CDR1 and CDR2 sequences are TSWWSYY and QGS. The CDR3 length is 22 residues. V was pared by 1 base and J by 0 bases, with 19 bases of the junction left unmatched. The CDR3 region has the DNA TGTGCTCTTGGGGAACCGCCTTTCCTGTACTGGGGGATAATGCGCAACACCGATAAACTCATCTTT. Translated: CALGEPPFLYWGIMRNTDKLIF.

As regards this clone: A far larger clone is a single base away, which makes a read error likely. The V gene is listed as TRDV1; no J gene was called; the DNA was not compared with TRDD3, the D call given in the table. The germline V gene encodes CDR1 TSWWSYY and CDR2 QGS. This CDR3 is 19 amino acids long. CDR3 sequence: CALGAELPTWGAYTDKLIF. For the CDR3, the DNA is TGTGCTCTTGGGGCTGAGCTTCCTACCTGGGGGGCCTACACCGATAAACTCATCTTC.

This clone occurred a few times. The protein given by TCRdb reflects a much larger clone and differs at residue 5 from this DNA's translation, likely from a read error; the protein shown is the DNA's translation. This chain connects TRDV1 to TRDJ1, with TRDD3 identical over 12 bases. CDR3 length: 23 amino acids. CDR1 and CDR2 (germline): TSWWSYY, QGS. Trimming cost V 3 bases and J 3 bases; bases outside gene matches: 26. The CDR3 coding sequence is TGTGCTCTTGGGGATACGCCCGGGGCCTTGCTACTGTACTGGGGGATACTCCCCGATAAACTCATCTTT. Its protein product is CALGDTPGALLLYWGILPDKLIF.

A remark on this clone: TCRdb attributes to this sequence the protein of a much larger clone, which differs from the DNA translation at residue 8; a read error is likely, and the protein displayed is translated from the DNA. J is TRDJ1 and V is TRDV1; 10 bases are a match to TRDD3. V lost 0 bases, J lost 1 base, and 11 bases stayed unmatched. Germline lookup yields CDR1 TSWWSYY and CDR2 QGS. The CDR3 spans 19 residues. DNA of the CDR3: TGTGCTCTTGGGGAACTAGTATTCCGGTGGGGGATACCCACCGATAAACTCATCTTT. This sequence encodes CALGELVFRWGIPTDKLIF.

This clone showed up just a few times. TCRdb assigns this DNA the protein of a much larger clone, which departs from its translation at residue 9; this likely reflects a read error, and the protein shown comes from translating the DNA. This chain uses TRDV1 with TRDJ1; a possible D gene is TRDD2 (6 bases). This CDR3 contains 21 residues. From germline, CDR1 is TSWWSYY and CDR2 QGS. V was clipped by 0 bases and J by 0 bases, with 26 bases between them. CDR3 coding DNA: TGTGCTCTTGGGGAACTAAACCGAGTCCTACGTTACTTCAAGTACACCGATAAACTCATCTTT. This translates into CALGELNRVLRYFKYTDKLIF.

About this clone: A read error likely explains this, since a far larger clone differs by one base. Other DNA sequences in the same sample also yield this CDR3. The J segment was not called; the V segment is TRDV2; TRDD3 reflects the table's D call only, with no check against the DNA. The CDR3 is 20 amino acids. Germline loops: CDR1 GEAIGNYY, CDR2 EKD. The CDR3 loop reads CACDKLGGGLGDTPTDKLIF. CDR3 sequence (DNA): TGTGCCTGTGACAAACTAGGCGGCGGACTGGGGGATACCCCTACCGATAAGCTCATCTTT.

This clone was counted ten times or more. A single base separates this from a much larger clone, so it may be a read error. The sample holds other DNA sequences that translate to the same CDR3. This chain uses TRDV2 with TRDJ1; D is possibly TRDD3 (6 bases). The J gene, missing from TCRdb, was assigned here through DNA to germline matching. The V end lost 3 bases, the J end lost 0 bases, and 37 bases lay between the germline ends. This CDR3 comprises 23 residues. The germline V gene encodes CDR1 GEAIGNYY and CDR2 EKD. CDR3 coding DNA: TGTGCCTGTGACTTCCTCTCACTTTCCCAGAAGGGGATTCCCCGGCGTTACACCGATAAACTCATCTTT. It yields the protein CACDFLSLSQKGIPRRYTDKLIF.

This clone was seen more than once but under ten times. For this DNA, TCRdb reports the protein of a much larger clone, which diverges at residue 6, most likely from a read error; the protein presented here is translated directly from the DNA. The chain has TRDV1 and TRDJ1; TRDD2 or TRDD3 may be the D gene (6 bases each). This CDR3 is built from 23 residues. V shed 5 bases and J shed 0 bases, with 37 bases lying between them. Germline V CDR1 and CDR2: TSWWSYY, QGS. The CDR3 DNA follows: TGTGCTCTTGGGTCCTGGGCTCCTACTCCTTGGGATTGGGGGCCACCCTACACCGATAAACTCATCTTT. Its protein is CALGSWAPTPWDWGPPYTDKLIF.